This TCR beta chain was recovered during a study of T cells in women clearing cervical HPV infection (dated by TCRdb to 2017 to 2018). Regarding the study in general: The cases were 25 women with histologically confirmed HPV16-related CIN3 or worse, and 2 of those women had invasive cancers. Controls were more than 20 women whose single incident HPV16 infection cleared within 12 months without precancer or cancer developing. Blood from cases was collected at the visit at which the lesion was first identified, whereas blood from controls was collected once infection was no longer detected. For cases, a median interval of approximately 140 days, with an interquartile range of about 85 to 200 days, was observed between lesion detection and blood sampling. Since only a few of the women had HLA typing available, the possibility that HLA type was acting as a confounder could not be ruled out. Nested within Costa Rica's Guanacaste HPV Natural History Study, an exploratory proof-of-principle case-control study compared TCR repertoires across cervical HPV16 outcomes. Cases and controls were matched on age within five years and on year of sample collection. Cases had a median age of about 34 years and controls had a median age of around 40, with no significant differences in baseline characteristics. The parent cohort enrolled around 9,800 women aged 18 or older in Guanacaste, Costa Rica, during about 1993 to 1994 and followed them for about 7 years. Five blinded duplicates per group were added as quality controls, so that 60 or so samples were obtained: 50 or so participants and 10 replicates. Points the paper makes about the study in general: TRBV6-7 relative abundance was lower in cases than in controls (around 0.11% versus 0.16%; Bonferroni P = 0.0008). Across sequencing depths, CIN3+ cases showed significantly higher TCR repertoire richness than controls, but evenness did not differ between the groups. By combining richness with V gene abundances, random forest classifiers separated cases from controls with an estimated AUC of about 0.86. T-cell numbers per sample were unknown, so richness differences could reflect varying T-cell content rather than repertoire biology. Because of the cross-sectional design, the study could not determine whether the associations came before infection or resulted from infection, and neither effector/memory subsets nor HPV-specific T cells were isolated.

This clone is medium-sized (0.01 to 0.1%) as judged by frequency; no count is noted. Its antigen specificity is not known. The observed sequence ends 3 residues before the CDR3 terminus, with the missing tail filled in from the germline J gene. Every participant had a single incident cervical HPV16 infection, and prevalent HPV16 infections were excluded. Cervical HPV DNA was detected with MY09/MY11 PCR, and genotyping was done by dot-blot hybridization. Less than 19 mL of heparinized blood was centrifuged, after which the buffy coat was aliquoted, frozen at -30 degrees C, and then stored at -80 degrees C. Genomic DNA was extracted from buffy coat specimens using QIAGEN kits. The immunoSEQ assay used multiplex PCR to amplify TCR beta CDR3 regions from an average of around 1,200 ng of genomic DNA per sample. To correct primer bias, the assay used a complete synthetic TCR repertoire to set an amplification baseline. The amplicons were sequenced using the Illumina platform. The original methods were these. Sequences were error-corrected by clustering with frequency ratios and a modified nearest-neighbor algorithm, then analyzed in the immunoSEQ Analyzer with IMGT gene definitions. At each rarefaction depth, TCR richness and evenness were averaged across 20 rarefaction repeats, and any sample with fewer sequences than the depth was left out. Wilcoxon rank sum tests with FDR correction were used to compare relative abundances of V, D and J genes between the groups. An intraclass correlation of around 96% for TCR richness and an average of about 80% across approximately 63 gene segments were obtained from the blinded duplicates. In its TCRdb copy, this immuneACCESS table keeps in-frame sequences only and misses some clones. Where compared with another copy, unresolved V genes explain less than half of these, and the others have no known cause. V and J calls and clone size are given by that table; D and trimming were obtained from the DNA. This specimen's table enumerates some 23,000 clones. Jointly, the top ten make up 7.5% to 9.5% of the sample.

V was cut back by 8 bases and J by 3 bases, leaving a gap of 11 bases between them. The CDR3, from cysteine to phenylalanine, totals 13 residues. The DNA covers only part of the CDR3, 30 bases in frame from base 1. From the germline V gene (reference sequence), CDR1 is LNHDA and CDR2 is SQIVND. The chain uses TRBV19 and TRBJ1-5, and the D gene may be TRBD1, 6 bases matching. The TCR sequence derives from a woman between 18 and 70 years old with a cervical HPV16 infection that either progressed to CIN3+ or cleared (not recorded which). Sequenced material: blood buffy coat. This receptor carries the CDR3 CASGGPYNQPQHF. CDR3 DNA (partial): TGTGCCAGTGGGGGCCCTTACAATCAGCCC.